One sample yielded the 11 T cell receptor beta chains listed below, sequenced in a study of T cell responses to AZD1222 COVID-19 vaccine. Sequencing was performed with immunoSEQ multiplex PCR; in TCRdb, only in-frame clones are kept and a portion is missing. The sample lists under 130,000 clones, approximately 90% seen once, with approximately 10% in the top ten. Sequences were derived from peripheral blood, sampled on day 0 of AZD1222 vaccination. The source is an adult in good health.

This clone occurred a few times. The V gene is TRBV7-9, the J gene TRBJ1-5, with D hard to call. This CDR3 has 13 amino acids. Germline V CDR1 and CDR2: SEHNR, FQNEAQ (reference sequence). The ends were cut back, 1 base at V and 3 bases at J, with 4 bases in the middle. This CDR3 reads CASSLEPNQPQHF. As DNA, the CDR3 is TGTGCCAGCAGCTTAGAGCCCAATCAGCCCCAGCATTTT.

Sample share makes this clone medium-sized (0.01 to 0.1%). This rearrangement joins TRBV29-1 to TRBJ2-7; D is unclear. V lost 5 bases, J lost 3 bases, and 14 bases lay in between. CDR3 length: 13 residues. The germline V gene has CDR1 SQVTM and CDR2 ANQGSEA. This CDR3 is CSVRLRELYEQYF. Here the CDR3 DNA reads TGCAGCGTTCGGTTGCGAGAACTCTACGAGCAGTACTTC.

CDR3 sequence: CASSHVGQGILNEQFF. As DNA, the CDR3 is TGTGCCAGCAGCCACGTGGGACAGGGTATCCTCAATGAGCAGTTCTTC. The chain carries TRBV4-2 and TRBJ2-1; 9 bases map to TRBD1. This CDR3 spans 16 amino acids. With V trimmed by 3 bases and J by 6 bases, 9 bases remained unmatched. Looked up from germline, CDR1 is LGHNA and CDR2 is YNFKEQ.

The chain employs TRBV4-2 and TRBJ1-1; 7 nucleotides agree with TRBD1. In germline, CDR1 is LGHNA, CDR2 YNFKEQ. The CDR3 runs 16 residues. After removal of 1 base from V and 6 bases from J, the junction contained 11 bases not matched to a gene. CDR3 protein: CASSQVIGEGAAEAFF. DNA of the CDR3: TGTGCCAGCAGCCAAGTAATTGGGGAGGGGGCAGCTGAAGCTTTCTTT.

The CDR3 loop reads CSVLRLAMDTQYF. The CDR3, as DNA: TGCAGCGTTTTACGGCTAGCGATGGATACGCAGTATTTT. This chain uses TRBV29-1 with TRBJ2-3, with a possible D match to TRBD2 (6 bases). Germline lookup yields CDR1 SQVTM and CDR2 ANQGSEA. The CDR3 contains 13 residues. V was cut by 5 bases and J by 6 bases, with 15 bases left in between.

This clone was observed once. The rearrangement joins TRBV20-1 to TRBJ2-7; D call uncertain. V lost 3 bases to trimming and J lost 6 bases, with 9 bases between them. The V gene's germline CDR1 is DFQATT and CDR2 SNEGSKA (reference sequence). The CDR3 runs to 11 residues. This CDR3 is CSARVGVEQYF. The CDR3 nucleotides are TGCAGTGCTAGGGTGGGCGTCGAGCAGTACTTC.

The chain carries TRBV4-2 and TRBJ2-7, with 7 nucleotides matching TRBD2. The germline gives CDR1 LGHNA, CDR2 YNFKEQ. With 1 base clipped from V and 6 bases from J, the junction kept 6 bases outside the gene matches. This CDR3 spans 14 amino acids. The CDR3 spells CASSQAGLSGEQYF. The CDR3 DNA sequence: TGTGCCAGCAGCCAAGCGGGACTAAGTGGCGAGCAGTACTTC.

The chain couples TRBV5-1 to TRBJ1-2; D is perhaps TRBD1 (6 bases). V was clipped by 4 bases and J by 5 bases, with 9 bases between them. This CDR3 region has 12 residues. Germline V gives CDR1 SGHRS, CDR2 YFSETQ. CDR3 residues: CASSQDRYGYTF. CDR3 DNA sequence: TGCGCCAGCAGCCAGGACAGATATGGCTACACCTTC.

The rearrangement links TRBV28 to TRBJ2-7; TRBD2 might be the D (5 bases). V was clipped by 1 base and J by 4 bases, with 5 bases between them. The CDR3 is 12 amino acids. CDR1 MDHEN and CDR2 SYDVKM come from the germline V gene. CDR3 in amino acids: CASSLSGYEQYF. The CDR3 nucleotides read TGTGCCAGCAGTTTATCGGGGTACGAGCAGTACTTC.

The chain uses TRBV6-6 and TRBJ2-1; no firm D call. This CDR3 region has 14 residues. V lost 1 base and J 4 bases, leaving 8 bases between the germline ends. The germline CDR1 and CDR2 sequences are MNHNY and SVGAGI (reference sequence). This CDR3 reads CASSYFEGYNEQFF. The CDR3 region has the DNA TGTGCCAGCAGTTACTTCGAAGGGTACAATGAGCAGTTCTTC.

This chain uses TRBV19 with TRBJ1-6, with D tentatively TRBD1 (5 bases). Germline V gene sequence: CDR1 LNHDA, CDR2 SQIVND (reference sequence). The ends were cut back, 4 bases at V and 7 bases at J, with 11 bases in the middle. CDR3 length: 14 amino acids. The CDR3 DNA reads TGTGCCAGTAGTACCCGGGGCCCAAATTCACCCCTCCACTTT. Protein: CASSTRGPNSPLHF.